The rows below give T cell receptor beta chains drawn from one sample of a study of blood T cell repertoires in COVID-19. Assay used: immunoSEQ multiplex PCR; TCRdb lists only in-frame clones, some missing. The sample yields some 360,000 clones, roughly 90% seen once. The sequenced sample was PBMCs or T cells enriched from blood (not recorded which). The receptor source for this set is a woman younger than 45 who had been exposed to COVID-19. The CDR3 runs from the conserved cysteine through the conserved F or W. A D gene is named only where the DNA matches it firmly. Not all rows give a size; the values are once, few, many and, for expanded clones, a class.

CASSKEPGLAGPSSYNEQFF	TGTGCCAGCAGCAAAGAGCCGGGACTAGCGGGACCAAGCTCCTACAATGAGCAGTTCTTC	NA	TRBJ2-1	NA	TRBV21-1
CASSLGPSNQPQHF	TGTGCCAGCAGCCTTGGGCCGAGCAATCAGCCCCAGCATTTT	NA	TRBJ1-5	NA	TRBV28
CASSLEGQPNTGELFF	TGTGCCAGCAGCTTAGAGGGACAGCCGAACACCGGGGAGCTGTTTTTT	NA	TRBJ2-2	TRBD1	TRBV7-2
CASSLARTSGRSEETQYF	TGTGCCAGCAGCTTGGCCAGGACTAGCGGGAGATCGGAGGAGACCCAGTACTTC	NA	TRBJ2-5	TRBD2	TRBV5-8
CASRGFTDTQYF	TGTGCCAGCAGGGGCTTCACAGATACGCAGTATTTT	once	TRBJ2-3	NA	TRBV7-2
CSVSSGEGNIQYF	TGCAGCGTTTCAAGCGGGGAGGGGAACATTCAGTACTTC	NA	TRBJ2-4	TRBD2	TRBV29-1
CSVEADRVNYGYTF	TGCAGCGTTGAAGCGGACAGGGTCAACTATGGCTACACCTTC	NA	TRBJ1-2	TRBD1	TRBV29-1
CASSESGQGNSPLHF	TGCGCCAGCAGTGAGTCGGGACAGGGAAATTCACCCCTCCACTTT	NA	TRBJ1-6	TRBD1	TRBV10-2
CASSSGTSGMNTGELFF	TGTGCCAGCAGTTCTGGGACTAGCGGAATGAACACCGGGGAGCTGTTTTTT	NA	TRBJ2-2	TRBD2	TRBV5-4
CASSPQLLAQDEQFF	TGTGCCAGCAGTCCCCAACTTCTAGCGCAGGATGAGCAGTTCTTC	NA	TRBJ2-1	NA	TRBV6-5
CASSVEGGGPYNEQFF	TGTGCCAGCAGCGTAGAAGGGGGAGGGCCTTACAATGAGCAGTTCTTC	NA	TRBJ2-1	NA	TRBV9
CASSEGLAALDEQFF	TGTGCCAGCAGCGAGGGACTAGCGGCTTTGGATGAGCAGTTCTTC	NA	TRBJ2-1	TRBD2	TRBV9
CASSYRGSAQPQHF	TGTGCCAGCAGTTACAGGGGCAGCGCTCAGCCCCAGCATTTT	NA	TRBJ1-5	NA	TRBV6-5
CASSSMTGLWEKLFF	TGTGCCAGCAGTTCGATGACAGGGCTGTGGGAAAAACTGTTTTTT	NA	TRBJ1-4	TRBD1	TRBV28
CASSLGTGSRNSPLHF	TGTGCCAGCAGCCTTGGGACAGGGTCAAGGAATTCACCCCTCCACTTT	NA	TRBJ1-6	TRBD1	TRBV3-1/TRBV3-2
CASSPDQGLAGTDTQYF	TGCGCCAGCAGCCCGGACCAAGGACTAGCGGGAACAGATACGCAGTATTTT	NA	TRBJ2-3	TRBD2	TRBV5-1
CASSFAENTEAFF	TGTGCCAGCAGTTTTGCGGAGAACACTGAAGCTTTCTTT	few	TRBJ1-1	NA	TRBV12-3/TRBV12-4
CASSLEPSFQETQYF	TGTGCCAGCAGCTTGGAACCGAGTTTCCAAGAGACCCAGTACTTC	NA	TRBJ2-5	NA	TRBV5-4
CAWSVRQGNNEKLFF	TGTGCCTGGAGTGTACGACAGGGGAATAATGAAAAACTGTTTTTT	NA	TRBJ1-4	TRBD1	TRBV30
CSVELRGVDTRGNTEAFF	TGCAGCGTTGAATTGCGGGGGGTTGACACCCGGGGGAACACTGAAGCTTTCTTT	NA	TRBJ1-1	NA	TRBV29-1
CASSFKTDSNYGYTF	TGTGCCAGCAGTTTTAAGACAGATTCTAACTATGGCTACACCTTC	NA	TRBJ1-2	NA	TRBV6-6
CASGRGDSQPQHF	TGTGCCAGCGGTAGGGGGGACAGTCAGCCCCAGCATTTT	few	TRBJ1-5	TRBD1	TRBV7-8
CASSQSDRVNTEAFF	TGTGCCAGCAGCCAAAGCGACAGGGTAAACACTGAAGCTTTCTTT	NA	TRBJ1-1	TRBD1	TRBV7-2
CASTTTGVGNTIYF	TGTGCCAGTACCACCACAGGGGTTGGAAACACCATATATTTT	NA	TRBJ1-3	TRBD1	TRBV19
CAINRQGTGELFF	TGTGCCATCAACCGACAGGGGACGGGGGAGCTGTTTTTT	NA	TRBJ2-2	TRBD1	TRBV10-3
CASSYGGDRGIYGYTF	TGTGCCAGCAGTTATGGAGGGGACAGGGGAATCTATGGCTACACCTTC	NA	TRBJ1-2	TRBD1	TRBV28
CASSFASSGTAYEQYF	TGTGCCAGCAGCTTTGCGAGTAGCGGGACTGCCTACGAGCAGTACTTC	NA	TRBJ2-7	NA	TRBV12-1
CASSSRGQGEAFF	TGTGCCAGCAGTTCCAGAGGACAGGGTGAAGCTTTCTTT	NA	TRBJ1-1	TRBD1	TRBV6-5
CASSQDTLITSLANTGELFF	TGTGCCAGCAGCCAAGATACCCTCATAACTAGTTTGGCGAACACCGGGGAGCTGTTTTTT	NA	TRBJ2-2	NA	TRBV3-1/TRBV3-2
CASIKSGSGNTIYF	TGTGCCAGCATTAAGTCAGGGTCGGGAAACACCATATATTTT	NA	TRBJ1-3	NA	TRBV6-6
CALARETQETQYF	TGTGCCTTGGCCCGGGAAACCCAAGAGACCCAGTACTTC	NA	TRBJ2-5	NA	TRBV7-2
CASSQAPTRVAKNIQYF	TGTGCCAGCAGTCAGGCGCCCACCAGGGTGGCCAAAAACATTCAGTACTTC	once	TRBJ2-4	NA	TRBV28
CASSLGATGGEPQHF	TGTGCCAGCAGCTTGGGGGCAACGGGAGGGGAACCCCAGCATTTT	NA	TRBJ1-5	NA	TRBV5-8
CASSRQGEYNQPQHF	TGTGCCAGCAGCCGACAGGGCGAGTACAATCAGCCCCAGCATTTT	NA	TRBJ1-5	TRBD1	TRBV28
CASSLDRNYGYTF	TGTGCCAGCAGTTTAGATAGAAACTATGGCTACACCTTC	once	TRBJ1-2	NA	TRBV12-3/TRBV12-4
CASSIAGQGSYEQYF	TGTGCCAGTAGTATAGCGGGACAGGGTTCCTACGAGCAGTACTTC	NA	TRBJ2-7	TRBD1	TRBV19
CASSPTTSRSYEQYF	TGCGCCAGCAGCCCGACGACTAGCCGCTCCTACGAGCAGTACTTC	NA	TRBJ2-7	TRBD2	TRBV5-1
CASREKRTSVATDTQYF	TGTGCCAGCAGAGAGAAAAGGACTAGCGTCGCCACAGATACGCAGTATTTT	once	TRBJ2-3	TRBD2	TRBV2
CASSGETGQPQHF	TGTGCCAGCAGTGGAGAAACAGGACAGCCCCAGCATTTT	NA	TRBJ1-5	NA	TRBV2
CASRLGQAIGQPQHF	TGTGCCAGTCGCTTAGGACAGGCTATAGGGCAGCCCCAGCATTTT	NA	TRBJ1-5	TRBD1	TRBV2
CASSPSGSSYEQYF	TGTGCCAGCTCACCTAGCGGGAGCTCCTACGAGCAGTACTTC	NA	TRBJ2-7	TRBD2	TRBV18
CASSVGRGQGANQPQHF	TGTGCCAGCAGCGTAGGAAGAGGACAGGGGGCCAATCAGCCCCAGCATTTT	few	TRBJ1-5	TRBD1	TRBV5-5
CASSLGLWLEDTGELFF	TGTGCCAGCAGCTTAGGTCTCTGGCTCGAGGACACCGGGGAGCTGTTTTTT	NA	TRBJ2-2	NA	TRBV7-8
CASSNPRSGANVLTF	TGTGCCAGTAGTAATCCGCGCTCTGGGGCCAACGTCCTGACTTTC	NA	TRBJ2-6	NA	TRBV19
CASTLGRTGGPYSNQPQHF	TGTGCCAGCACCCTGGGAAGGACAGGGGGTCCTTATAGCAATCAGCCCCAGCATTTT	NA	TRBJ1-5	TRBD1	TRBV2
CASTLSGAASYEQYF	TGTGCCAGCACCCTTTCAGGGGCTGCATCCTACGAGCAGTACTTC	NA	TRBJ2-7	NA	TRBV7-9
CASSFRQGVGEQFF	TGTGCCAGCAGCTTCCGTCAGGGGGTCGGTGAGCAGTTCTTC	NA	TRBJ2-1	TRBD1	TRBV13